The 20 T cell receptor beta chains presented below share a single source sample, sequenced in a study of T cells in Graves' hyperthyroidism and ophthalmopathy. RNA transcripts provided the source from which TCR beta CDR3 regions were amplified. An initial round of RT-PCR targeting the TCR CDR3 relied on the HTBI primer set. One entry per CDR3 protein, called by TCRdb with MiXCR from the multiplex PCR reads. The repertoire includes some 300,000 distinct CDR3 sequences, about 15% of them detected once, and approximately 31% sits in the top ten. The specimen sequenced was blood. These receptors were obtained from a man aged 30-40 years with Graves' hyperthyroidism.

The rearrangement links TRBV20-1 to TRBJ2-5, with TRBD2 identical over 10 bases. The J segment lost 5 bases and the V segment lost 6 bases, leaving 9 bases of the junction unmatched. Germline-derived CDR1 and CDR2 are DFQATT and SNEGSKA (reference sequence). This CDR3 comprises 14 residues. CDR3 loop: CSARVSGRRETQYF. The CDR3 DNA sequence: TGCAGTGCCAGGGTTAGCGGGAGGCGGGAGACCCAGTACTTC.

The CDR3 DNA sequence: TGTGCCACCTCGGGGCTTAGGGACACCGGGGAGCTGTTTTTT. The encoded protein is CATSGLRDTGELFF. The V gene is TRBV15, the J gene TRBJ2-2; D possibly matches TRBD1 or TRBD2 (5 bases each). V was trimmed by 8 bases and J by 3 bases, leaving 13 bases between them. The CDR3 has 14 amino acids. The germline V gene has CDR1 LNHNV and CDR2 YYDKDF (reference sequence).

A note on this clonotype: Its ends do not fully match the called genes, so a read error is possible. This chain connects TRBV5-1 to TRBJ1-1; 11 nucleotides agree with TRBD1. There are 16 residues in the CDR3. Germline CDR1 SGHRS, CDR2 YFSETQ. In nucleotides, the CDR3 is TGCGCCAGCAGCACCGGACAGGGGGCCGGAAACACTGAAGGTTTCTTT. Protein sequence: CASSTGQGAGNTEGFF.

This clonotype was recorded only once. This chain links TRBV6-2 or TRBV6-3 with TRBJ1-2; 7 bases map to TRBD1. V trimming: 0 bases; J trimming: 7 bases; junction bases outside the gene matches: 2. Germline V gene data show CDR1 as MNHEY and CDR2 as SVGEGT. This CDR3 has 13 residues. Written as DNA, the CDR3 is TGTGCCAGCAGTTACTCAAACAGGGGTGGCTACACCTTC. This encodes CASSYSNRGGYTF.

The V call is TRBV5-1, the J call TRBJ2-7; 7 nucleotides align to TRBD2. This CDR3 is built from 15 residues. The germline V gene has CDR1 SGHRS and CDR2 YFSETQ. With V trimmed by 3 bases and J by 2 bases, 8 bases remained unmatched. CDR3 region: CASSWDLGTTYEQYF. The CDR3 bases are TGCGCCAGCAGCTGGGACCTCGGGACTACCTACGAGCAGTACTTC.

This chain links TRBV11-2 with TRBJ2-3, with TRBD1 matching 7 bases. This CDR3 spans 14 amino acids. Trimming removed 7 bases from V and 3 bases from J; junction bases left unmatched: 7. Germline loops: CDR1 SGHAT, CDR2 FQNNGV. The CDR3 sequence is CASMGRGLTDTQYF. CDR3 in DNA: TGTGCCAGCATGGGCAGGGGGTTGACAGATACGCAGTATTTT.

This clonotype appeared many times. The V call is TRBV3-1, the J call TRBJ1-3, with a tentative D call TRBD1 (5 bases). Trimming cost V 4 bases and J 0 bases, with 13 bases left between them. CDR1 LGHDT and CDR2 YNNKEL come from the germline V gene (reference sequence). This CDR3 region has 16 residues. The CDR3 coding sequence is TGTGCCAGCAGCCCGGGGGGACCCCACTCTGGAAACACCATATATTTT. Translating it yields CASSPGGPHSGNTIYF.

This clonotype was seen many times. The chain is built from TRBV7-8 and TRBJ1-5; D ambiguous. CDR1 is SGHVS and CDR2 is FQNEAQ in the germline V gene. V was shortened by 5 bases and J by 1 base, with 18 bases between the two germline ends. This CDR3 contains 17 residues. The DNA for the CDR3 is TGTGCCAGCAGCCCCCGTCGGATCCTCGGGAGCAATCAGCCCCAGCATTTT. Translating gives CASSPRRILGSNQPQHF.

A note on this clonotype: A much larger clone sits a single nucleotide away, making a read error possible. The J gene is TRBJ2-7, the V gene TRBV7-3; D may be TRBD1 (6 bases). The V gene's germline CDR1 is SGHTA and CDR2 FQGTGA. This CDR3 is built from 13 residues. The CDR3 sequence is CASCLRYRGKQYF. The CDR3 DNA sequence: TGTGCCAGCTGCTTAAGGTATAGGGGGAAGCAGTACTTC.

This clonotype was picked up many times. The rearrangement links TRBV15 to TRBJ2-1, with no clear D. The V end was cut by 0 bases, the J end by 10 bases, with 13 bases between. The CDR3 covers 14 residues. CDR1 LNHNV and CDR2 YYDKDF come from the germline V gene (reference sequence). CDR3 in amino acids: CATSRDLGSWEQFF. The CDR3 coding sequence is TGTGCCACCAGCAGAGATCTGGGCAGTTGGGAGCAGTTCTTC.

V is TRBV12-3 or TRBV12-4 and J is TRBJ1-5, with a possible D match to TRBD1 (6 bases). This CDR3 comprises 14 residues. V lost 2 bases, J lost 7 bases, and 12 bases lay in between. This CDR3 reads CASSLWGARQPQHF. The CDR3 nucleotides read TGTGCCAGCAGTTTATGGGGGGCGCGACAGCCCCAGCATTTT.

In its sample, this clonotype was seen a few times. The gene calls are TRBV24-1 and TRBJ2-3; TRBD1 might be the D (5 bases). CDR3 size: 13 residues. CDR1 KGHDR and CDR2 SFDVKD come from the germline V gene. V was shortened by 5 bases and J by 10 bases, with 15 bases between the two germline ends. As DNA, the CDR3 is TGTGCCACCAGTGGTGGGGCCTGGAGAGCGCAGTATTTT. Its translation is CATSGGAWRAQYF.

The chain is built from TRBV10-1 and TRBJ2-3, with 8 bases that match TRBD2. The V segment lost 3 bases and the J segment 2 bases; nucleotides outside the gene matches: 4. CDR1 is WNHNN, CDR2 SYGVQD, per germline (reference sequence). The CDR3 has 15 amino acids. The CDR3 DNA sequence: TGCGCCAGCAGTGACGGCGGGAGGCCCACAGATACGCAGTATTTT. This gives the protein CASSDGGRPTDTQYF.

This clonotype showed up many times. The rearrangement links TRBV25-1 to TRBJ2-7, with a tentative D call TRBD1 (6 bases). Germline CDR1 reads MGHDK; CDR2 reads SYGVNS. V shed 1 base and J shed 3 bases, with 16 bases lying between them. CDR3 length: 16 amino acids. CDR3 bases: TGTGCCAGCAGTGAATTTTCAGGGGAATTCAACTACGAGCAGTACTTC. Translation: CASSEFSGEFNYEQYF.

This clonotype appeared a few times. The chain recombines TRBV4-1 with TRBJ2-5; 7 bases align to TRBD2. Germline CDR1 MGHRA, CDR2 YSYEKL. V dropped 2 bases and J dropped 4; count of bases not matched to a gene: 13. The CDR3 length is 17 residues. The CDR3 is CASSQHTSDTQGETQYF. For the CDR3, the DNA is TGCGCCAGCAGCCAACACACTAGCGACACCCAAGGAGAGACCCAGTACTTC.

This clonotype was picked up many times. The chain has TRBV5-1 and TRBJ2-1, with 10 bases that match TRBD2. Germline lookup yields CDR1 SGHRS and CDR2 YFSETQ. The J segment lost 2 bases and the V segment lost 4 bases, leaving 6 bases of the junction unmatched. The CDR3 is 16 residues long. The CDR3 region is CASSHGLADPYNEQFF. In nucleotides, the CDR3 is TGCGCCAGCAGCCACGGACTAGCGGACCCCTACAATGAGCAGTTCTTC.

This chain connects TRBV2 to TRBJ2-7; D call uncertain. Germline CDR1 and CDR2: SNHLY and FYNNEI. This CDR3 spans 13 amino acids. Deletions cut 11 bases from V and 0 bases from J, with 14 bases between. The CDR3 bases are TGTGCCGGCCAGGACGGGTACTCCTACGAGCAGTACTTC. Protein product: CAGQDGYSYEQYF.

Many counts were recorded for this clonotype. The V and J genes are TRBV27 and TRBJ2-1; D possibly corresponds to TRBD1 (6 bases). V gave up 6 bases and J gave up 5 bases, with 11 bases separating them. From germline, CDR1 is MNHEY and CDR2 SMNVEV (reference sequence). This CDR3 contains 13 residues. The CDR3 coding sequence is TGTGCCAGCAGCCTAGACAGGAACAATGAGCAGTTCTTC. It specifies CASSLDRNNEQFF.

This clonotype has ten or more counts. The CDR3 coding sequence is TGTGCCTGGAGTATCATGGGACTAGCGGGAGCTTATGAGCAGTTCTTC. This sequence encodes CAWSIMGLAGAYEQFF. The chain has TRBV30 and TRBJ2-1; 14 bases fit TRBD2. The length of the CDR3 is 16 residues. The V and J ends lost 2 bases and 8 bases, in that order; junction bases with no gene match: 8. Per the germline V gene, CDR1 is GTSNPN and CDR2 is SVGIG (reference sequence).

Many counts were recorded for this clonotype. In nucleotides, the CDR3 is TGCAGCGTTGAAAAGGGGGGAGGGACCGAAGCTTTCTTT. This sequence encodes CSVEKGGGTEAFF. The genes are TRBV29-1 and TRBJ1-1; possible D gene TRBD1, 6 bases. The CDR3 runs to 13 residues. The V end lost 2 bases, the J end lost 8 bases, and 15 bases lay between the germline ends. Germline CDR1 and CDR2: SQVTM and ANQGSEA. The whole variable domain, remainder taken from reference TRBV29-1 and TRBJ1-1, is SAVISQKPSRDICQRGTSLTIQCQVDSQVTMMFWYRQQPGQSLTLIATANQGSEATYESGFVIDKFPISRPNLTFSTLTVSNMSPEDSSIYLCSVEKGGGTEAFFGQGTRLTVV.